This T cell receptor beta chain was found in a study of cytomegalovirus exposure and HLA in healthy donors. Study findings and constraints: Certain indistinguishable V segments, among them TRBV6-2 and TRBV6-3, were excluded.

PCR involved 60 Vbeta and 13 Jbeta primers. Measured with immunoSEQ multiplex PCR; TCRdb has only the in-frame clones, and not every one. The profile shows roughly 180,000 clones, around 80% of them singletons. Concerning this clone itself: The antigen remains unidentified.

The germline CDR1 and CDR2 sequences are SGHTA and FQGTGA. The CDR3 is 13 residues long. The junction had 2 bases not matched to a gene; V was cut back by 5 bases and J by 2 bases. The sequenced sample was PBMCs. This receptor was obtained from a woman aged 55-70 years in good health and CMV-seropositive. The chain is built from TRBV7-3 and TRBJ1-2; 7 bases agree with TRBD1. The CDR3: CASSPDRNYGYTF. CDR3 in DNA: TGTGCCAGCAGCCCGGACAGGAACTATGGCTACACCTTC.